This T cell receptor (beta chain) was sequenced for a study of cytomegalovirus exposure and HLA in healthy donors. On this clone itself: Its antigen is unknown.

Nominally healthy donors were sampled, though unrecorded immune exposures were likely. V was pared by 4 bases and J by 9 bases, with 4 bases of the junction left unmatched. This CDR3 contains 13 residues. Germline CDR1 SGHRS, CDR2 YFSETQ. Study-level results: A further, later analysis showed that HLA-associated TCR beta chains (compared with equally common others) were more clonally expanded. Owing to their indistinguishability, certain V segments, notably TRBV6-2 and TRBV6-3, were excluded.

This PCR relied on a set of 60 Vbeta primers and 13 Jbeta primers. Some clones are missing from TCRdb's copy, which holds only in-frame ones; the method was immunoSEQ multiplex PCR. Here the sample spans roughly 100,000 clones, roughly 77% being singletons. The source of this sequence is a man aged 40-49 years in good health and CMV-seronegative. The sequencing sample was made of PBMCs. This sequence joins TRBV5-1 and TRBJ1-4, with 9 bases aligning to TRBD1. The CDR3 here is CASSGTGSQKLFF. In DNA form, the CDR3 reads TGCGCCAGCAGCGGGACAGGGAGTCAAAAACTGTTTTTT.